This TCR beta chain was retrieved from a study of PD-L1 blockade in urothelial cancer. Across the whole study: It was at some point between 2013 and 2014 that patients started atezolizumab at 1,200 mg intravenously every 3 weeks. The analyses of blood took place 3 weeks (second dose) and 6 weeks after treatment start. Blood samples had a median of 141,255 T cells.

Assay used: immunoSEQ multiplex PCR; TCRdb lists only in-frame clones, some missing. The repertoire holds approximately 14,000 clones, with approximately 88% as singletons. The study enrolled patients with locally advanced or metastatic urothelial carcinoma. The CDR3 totals 13 residues. Germline V gene lookup returns CDR1 SGHDN and CDR2 FVKESK. Trimming took off 6 bases at V and 8 bases at J, with 11 bases between the two ends. Sequenced material: PBMCs, taken around atezolizumab (anti-PD-L1) treatment. The genes are TRBV14 and TRBJ1-6, with a tentative D call TRBD1 (5 bases). The sequence came from an older man with urothelial cancer. The CDR3 DNA follows: TGTGCCAGCAGTCTCAGGGTGGATTCACCCCTCCACTTT. Protein product: CASSLRVDSPLHF.